What follows describes a single T cell receptor beta chain. Its matching antigen is unknown. From germline, CDR1 is LNHNV and CDR2 YYDKDF (reference sequence). The CDR3 consists of 17 residues. With 1 base clipped from V and 7 bases from J, the junction kept 7 bases outside the gene matches. This was the immunoSEQ version 4 assay in survey mode. Produced via immunoSEQ multiplex PCR; TCRdb's table is partial and in-frame only. The data hold around 45,000 clones, with just over 90% observed a single time. The sample originates from a study of persistence of HIV-infected CD4 T cells. For the study at large: A larger, less memory-rich fraction responded to anti-CD3/anti-CD28 beads than to antigen.

Nonspecific anti-CD3/anti-CD28 bead stimulation represents the broad CD4+ T cell repertoire. Sorting selected CD4+ T cells upregulating both CD40 ligand and CD69. For around 17 hours, CD8-depleted PBMCs received anti-CD28/CD49d costimulation, a CD40-blocking antibody and enfuvirtide. Broader study findings: CMV- and Gag-responding cells had lower TCRbeta richness than CD3/CD28-responding cells.

The sample consisted of CD4+ T cells sorted from PBMCs after roughly 20-hour stimulation, taken from a patient who received antiretroviral therapy. The chain has TRBV15 and TRBJ1-4, with 12 bases fitting TRBD1. The TCR was taken from an adult man with HIV who was CMV-seropositive. The CDR3 here is CATSRGGTGGISEKLFF. CDR3 coding DNA: TGTGCCACCAGCAGAGGGGGGACAGGGGGCATCAGTGAAAAACTGTTTTTT.